The 30 T cell receptor beta chains below come from one sample, sequenced in a study of T cells in Graves' hyperthyroidism and ophthalmopathy. TCR beta CDR3 regions were amplified from RNA. TCR CDR3 underwent first-round RT-PCR with the HTBI primer set. MiXCR, applied by TCRdb to the multiplex PCR reads, yields one record per CDR3 protein. The data hold under 250,000 distinct CDR3 sequences, with around 25% observed a single time. The sequenced sample was blood. These receptors were collected from a woman in her thirties or forties with Graves' ophthalmopathy.

The chain employs TRBV7-2 and TRBJ2-5; D is unresolved. Germline V lookup: CDR1 SGHTA, CDR2 FQGNSA. Trimming removed 7 bases from V and 2 bases from J, with 14 bases in between. The length of the CDR3 is 14 residues. The CDR3, as DNA: TGTGCCAGCACCCCCTTCGGGTCGCAAGAGACCCAGTACTTC. Translation: CASTPFGSQETQYF.

This clonotype was detected many times. This chain connects TRBV20-1 to TRBJ2-5, with 8 bases matching TRBD2. The V segment lost 1 base and the J segment 3 bases; nucleotides outside the gene matches: 19. CDR3 size: 19 residues. Germline V gives CDR1 DFQATT, CDR2 SNEGSKA (reference sequence). CDR3 sequence reads: CSARAGGRLAGKTEETQYF. CDR3 sequence (DNA): TGCAGTGCTAGAGCAGGAGGTCGATTAGCGGGAAAGACCGAAGAGACCCAGTACTTC.

Many counts were recorded for this clonotype. J is TRBJ2-5 and V is TRBV28; the match to TRBD2 covers 11 bases. There are 15 residues in the CDR3. Germline loops: CDR1 MDHEN, CDR2 SYDVKM. V was pared by 2 bases and J by 5 bases, with 4 bases of the junction left unmatched. The CDR3 protein is CASSLNPSGGETQYF. The CDR3 DNA reads as TGTGCCAGCAGTTTAAATCCTAGCGGGGGGGAGACCCAGTACTTC.

At least ten counts were recorded for this clonotype. This rearrangement joins TRBV5-1 to TRBJ1-1; D gene unclear. Trimming removed 0 bases at V and 6 bases at J, with 12 bases between. The CDR3 loop spans 14 amino acids. CDR1 and CDR2 from the germline V gene are SGHRS and YFSETQ. The DNA of the CDR3 is TGCGCCAGCAGCTTGGAGGCTGGGAGGGCTGAAGCTTTCTTT. Translated: CASSLEAGRAEAFF.

This clonotype was observed many times. The chain links TRBV29-1 to TRBJ2-5, with 9 bases lining up with TRBD1. Trimming at V came to 6 bases and at J to 4 bases, leaving 6 bases not matched to a gene. The CDR3 consists of 13 residues. Germline V lookup: CDR1 SQVTM, CDR2 ANQGSEA. The CDR3: CSVNRGRGETQYF. The CDR3 region has the DNA TGCAGCGTAAACAGGGGGCGAGGAGAGACCCAGTACTTC.

The table lists this clonotype with many counts. The chain joins TRBV20-1 to TRBJ1-1; tentatively, D is TRBD1 (6 bases). The CDR3 is 12 amino acids. Germline V gene lookup returns CDR1 DFQATT and CDR2 SNEGSKA (reference sequence). V lost 2 bases and J 6 bases, leaving 10 bases between the germline ends. The CDR3 DNA follows: TGCAGTGCTAGAAGGGGGGTGTCTGAAGCTTTCTTT. Translating gives CSARRGVSEAFF.

The chain joins TRBV6-2 or TRBV6-3 to TRBJ2-7; 16 nucleotides agree with TRBD2. CDR1 MNHEY and CDR2 SVGEGT come from the germline V gene. With 8 bases clipped from V and 1 base from J, the junction kept 5 bases outside the gene matches. The length of the CDR3 is 16 residues. CDR3 region: CASHGTSGRESYEQYF. CDR3 nucleotides: TGTGCCAGCCACGGGACTAGCGGGAGGGAATCCTACGAGCAGTACTTC.

This clonotype was recorded many times. The chain combines TRBV19 with TRBJ1-2, with 7 bases lining up with TRBD1. V lost 5 bases to trimming and J lost 10 bases; unmatched junction nucleotides: 13. Germline CDR1 is LNHDA and CDR2 is SQIVND (reference sequence). The CDR3 runs 14 residues. DNA for the CDR3: TGTGCCAGTAGTTTAAACGTTCGGGACAGTCACTACACCTTC. Protein product: CASSLNVRDSHYTF.

This clonotype was seen at least ten times. A read error may account for a junction end that differs from germline. The chain uses TRBV6-1 and TRBJ2-5; 9 bases fit TRBD2. Germline V CDR1 and CDR2: MNHNS, SASEGT. The CDR3 runs 15 residues. CDR3 protein: CASSPGTSIKEAQYF. The CDR3 DNA reads as TGTGCCAGCAGTCCCGGGACTAGCATTAAAGAGGCCCAGTACTTC.

The chain is built from TRBV28 and TRBJ2-7; 9 bases fit TRBD1. Germline CDR1 MDHEN, CDR2 SYDVKM. The CDR3 runs 17 residues. V gave up 4 bases and J gave up 0 bases; unmatched junction bases: 10. CDR3 bases: TGTGCCAGCAGTTCCCGGACAGGGGCCTCCACCTCCTACGAGCAGTACTTC. It specifies CASSSRTGASTSYEQYF.

The gene calls are TRBV24-1 and TRBJ2-7; no reliable D call. Germline CDR1 and CDR2: KGHDR and SFDVKD. V was clipped by 4 bases and J by 3 bases, with 9 bases between them. The CDR3 extends over 13 amino acids. CDR3 sequence reads: CATSDSPSYEQYF. CDR3 coding DNA: TGTGCCACCAGTGACTCCCCCAGCTACGAGCAGTACTTC.

This clonotype was counted many times. This chain joins TRBV11-2 and TRBJ2-7; TRBD1 matches at 8 bases. Germline CDR1 and CDR2: SGHAT and FQNNGV. The trim removed 0 bases at V and 11 bases at J, leaving 12 bases unmatched. The CDR3 is 15 residues long. This CDR3 reads CASSLDWTGFGIEYF. The CDR3 nucleotides are TGTGCCAGCAGCTTAGACTGGACAGGGTTTGGCATTGAGTACTTC. Using reference TRBV11-2 and TRBJ2-7 for the parts outside the CDR3, the full variable domain is EAGVAQSPRYKIIEKRQSVAFWCNPISGHATLYWYQQILGQGPKLLIQFQNNGVVDDSQLPKDRFSAERLKGVDSTLKIQPAKLEDSAVYLCASSLDWTGFGIEYFGPGTRLTVT.

The rearrangement uses TRBV6-1 and TRBJ2-5; D is uncertain. This CDR3 has 13 residues. Trimming took off 3 bases at V and 5 bases at J, with 10 bases between the two ends. The germline CDR1 and CDR2 sequences are MNHNS and SASEGT. The CDR3 nucleotides are TGTGCCAGCAGTGATCAGTCCGGGGAGACCCAGTACTTC. Its protein is CASSDQSGETQYF.

This clonotype showed up many times. The chain uses TRBV30 and TRBJ1-5; D is undetermined. V was pared by 2 bases and J by 6 bases, with 14 bases between. Germline CDR1 reads GTSNPN; CDR2 reads SVGIG (reference sequence). This CDR3 is built from 14 residues. In DNA, the CDR3 is TGTGCCTGGAGTTGGGGAGGTATTCTTCAGCCCCAGCATTTT. Its translation is CAWSWGGILQPQHF.

V is TRBV5-1 and J is TRBJ2-2; 12 bases are shared with TRBD1. V lost 4 bases and J lost 4; bases outside the gene matches: 5. The CDR3 is 16 amino acids. Germline CDR1 is SGHRS and CDR2 is YFSETQ. Here the CDR3 DNA reads TGCGCCAGCAGCGGCGGGACAGGGGGCGGCACCGGGGAGCTGTTTTTT. Amino acid sequence: CASSGGTGGGTGELFF.

The table lists this clonotype with many counts. The chain joins TRBV6-5 to TRBJ2-5, with D possibly being TRBD1 (5 bases). V lost 7 bases to trimming and J lost 1 base, with 16 bases between them. The germline gives CDR1 MNHEY, CDR2 SVGAGI. CDR3 length: 15 amino acids. The CDR3 spells CASTPGSGPQETQYF. The CDR3 DNA reads as TGTGCCAGCACCCCCGGGTCAGGGCCCCAAGAGACCCAGTACTTC.

Many counts were recorded for this clonotype. The chain couples TRBV7-2 to TRBJ2-5; 8 bases fit TRBD2. Trimming cost V 5 bases and J 2 bases; bases outside gene matches: 7. CDR1 and CDR2 from the germline V gene are SGHTA and FQGNSA. CDR3 length: 15 residues. CDR3 bases: TGTGCCAGCAGCCCCAACGGACTAGCTCAAGAGACCCAGTACTTC. Its translation is CASSPNGLAQETQYF.

This clonotype was recorded at least ten times. V gene TRBV28 combines with J gene TRBJ1-1; D is unresolved. V shed 5 bases and J shed 4 bases, with 11 bases lying between them. Germline lookup yields CDR1 MDHEN and CDR2 SYDVKM. The CDR3 contains 13 residues. This CDR3 reads CASSRTFRTEAFF. The CDR3 DNA follows: TGTGCCAGCAGTCGGACCTTTCGCACTGAAGCTTTCTTT.

This clonotype showed up just once. Germline is not matched at one junction end, which may reflect a read error. The V call is TRBV6-1, the J call TRBJ2-4, with D possibly matching TRBD1 (6 bases). This CDR3 has 14 amino acids. Germline V CDR1 and CDR2: MNHNS, SASEGT. CDR3 bases: TGTGACAGCAGTGACACCAGGGGCCCGGCGATTCAGTACTTC. Translating it yields CDSSDTRGPAIQYF.

This clonotype was seen repeatedly, ten times or more. This chain uses TRBV27 with TRBJ1-5; TRBD1 aligns across 11 bases. Germline CDR1 is MNHEY and CDR2 is SMNVEV (reference sequence). Trimming at V came to 6 bases and at J to 8 bases, leaving 6 bases not matched to a gene. The CDR3 covers 14 residues. CDR3 sequence (DNA): TGTGCCAGCAGCAGGACAGGGGGCTGGGAGCCCCAGCATTTT. This translates into CASSRTGGWEPQHF.

The V call is TRBV2, the J call TRBJ2-7; a possible D gene is TRBD2 (6 bases). Between the trimmed V and J ends, which lost 2 bases and 1 base, there was a span of 9 bases. There are 14 residues in the CDR3. The germline gives CDR1 SNHLY, CDR2 FYNNEI. CDR3 coding DNA: TGTGCCAGCAGTGAATTGGACTATTCCTACGAGCAGTACTTC. Protein: CASSELDYSYEQYF. Filled out from reference TRBV2 and TRBJ2-7, the complete variable domain reads EPEVTQTPSHQVTQMGQEVILRCVPISNHLYFYWYRQILGQKVEFLVSFYNNEISEKSEIFDDQFSVERPDGSNFTLKIRSTKLEDSAMYFCASSELDYSYEQYFGPGTRLTVT.

The V gene is TRBV4-2, the J gene TRBJ1-1; a possible D gene is TRBD1 (6 bases). Per germline, CDR1 LGHNA and CDR2 YNFKEQ. CDR3 length equals 16 residues. V was shortened by 1 base and J by 7 bases, with 19 bases between the two germline ends. CDR3 residues: CASSQGRREQGIEAFF. CDR3 sequence (DNA): TGTGCCAGCAGCCAAGGACGGAGGGAACAGGGAATTGAAGCTTTCTTT.

This clonotype has ten or more counts. The chain uses TRBV20-1 and TRBJ2-7, with unresolved D. V lost 5 bases and J lost 4, with 6 bases in between. Germline CDR1 reads DFQATT; CDR2 reads SNEGSKA (reference sequence). The CDR3 sequence is 10 residues long. The CDR3 sequence is CSAGLYEQYF. The CDR3 DNA is TGCAGTGCTGGGCTGTACGAGCAGTACTTC.

This clonotype was counted ten times or more. In DNA, the CDR3 is TGTGCCAGCAGCTCGGGACAGGTGCTGCCGTACTTC. Amino acid sequence: CASSSGQVLPYF. The rearrangement uses TRBV7-8 and TRBJ2-7; 8 positions agree with TRBD1. This CDR3 contains 12 residues. Unmatched junction bases numbered 8, after V lost 4 bases and J lost 12 bases. The germline V gene has CDR1 SGHVS and CDR2 FQNEAQ.

With regard to this clonotype: One junction end disagrees with the germline gene, perhaps due to a read error. V is TRBV24-1 and J is TRBJ2-5, with TRBD1 identical over 9 bases. Germline lookup yields CDR1 KGHDR and CDR2 SFDVKD. This CDR3 has 17 amino acids. CDR3 sequence reads: CASSDGGTGQTQETQYF. The CDR3 region has the DNA TGTGCCAGCAGTGATGGCGGGACAGGGCAAACCCAAGAGACCCAGTACTTC.

This chain joins TRBV18 and TRBJ2-7; no firm D call. The V gene lost 3 bases and the J gene lost 2 bases, with 8 bases spanning the gap. Germline-derived CDR1 and CDR2 are KGHSH and LQKENI. This CDR3 is 13 amino acids long. This chain's CDR3 is CASSPDPPYEQYF. The CDR3 region has the DNA TGTGCCAGCTCACCCGACCCGCCCTACGAGCAGTACTTC.

This clonotype has ten or more counts. The chain has TRBV7-9 and TRBJ2-5; either TRBD1 or TRBD2 may fit D (5 bases each). Germline V gene sequence: CDR1 SEHNR, CDR2 FQNEAQ (reference sequence). Between the trimmed V and J ends, which lost 3 bases and 3 bases, there was a span of 8 bases. The CDR3 contains 13 residues. CDR3 bases: TGTGCCAGCAGCTTGGGACGGAAAGAGACCCAGTACTTC. Its translation is CASSLGRKETQYF.

At least ten counts were recorded for this clonotype. The chain has TRBV20-1 and TRBJ1-5; 8 bases align to TRBD1. CDR3 length: 14 amino acids. V lost 2 bases, J lost 7 bases, and 7 bases stayed unmatched. The germline V gene encodes CDR1 DFQATT and CDR2 SNEGSKA (reference sequence). The CDR3 sequence: CSARTTGEQQPQHF. CDR3 DNA sequence: TGCAGTGCTAGAACGACAGGGGAGCAGCAGCCCCAGCATTTT.

This clonotype was seen only a few times. The gene calls are TRBV18 and TRBJ2-2; TRBD1 agrees at 7 bases. V gave up 3 bases and J gave up 7 bases; unmatched junction bases: 8. CDR3 length equals 15 residues. CDR1 and CDR2 (germline): KGHSH, LQKENI. The CDR3 sequence is CASSPPTGWIGELFF. CDR3 nucleotide sequence: TGTGCCAGCTCACCGCCGACAGGGTGGATCGGGGAGCTGTTTTTT.

Turning to this clonotype: Lacking the conserved final phenylalanine or tryptophan, this CDR3 likely reflects a read error. The chain links TRBV28 to TRBJ2-7; possible D gene TRBD1, 6 bases. CDR3 size: 15 residues. Trimming removed 1 base from V and 3 bases from J, with 13 bases in between. Germline assignment: CDR1 MDHEN and CDR2 SYDVKM. In DNA form, the CDR3 reads TGTGCCAGCAGTTTATTGGGGACATGGGGCTACGAGCAGTACCTC. Its translation is CASSLLGTWGYEQYL.